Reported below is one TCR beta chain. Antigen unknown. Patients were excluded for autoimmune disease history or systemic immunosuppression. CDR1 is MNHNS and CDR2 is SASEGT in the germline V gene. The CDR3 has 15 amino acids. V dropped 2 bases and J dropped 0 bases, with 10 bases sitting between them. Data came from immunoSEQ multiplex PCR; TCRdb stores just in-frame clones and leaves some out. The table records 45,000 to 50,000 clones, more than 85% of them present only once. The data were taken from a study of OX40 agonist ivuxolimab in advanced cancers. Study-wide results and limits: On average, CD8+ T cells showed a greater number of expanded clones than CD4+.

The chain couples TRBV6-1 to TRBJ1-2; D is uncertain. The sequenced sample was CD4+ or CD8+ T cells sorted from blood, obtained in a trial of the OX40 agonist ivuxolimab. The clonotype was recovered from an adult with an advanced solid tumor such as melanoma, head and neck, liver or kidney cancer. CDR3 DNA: TGTGCCAGCAGTGAATTAGTCAGCCCTAACTATGGCTACACCTTC. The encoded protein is CASSELVSPNYGYTF.